Detailed here is one T cell receptor (beta chain). Its antigen remains unidentified. General observations from the study: The TCR gene usage of tumor memory CD4+ T cells clustered together with blood and lymph node memory CD4+ cells and with lymph node naive CD4+ cells.

Naive CD4+ T cells were purified with Tregs depleted by CD25. After constant-region reverse-primer amplification, full-length variable regions underwent semi-nested PCR with Nested Universal Primer A. TCRdb reprocessed the 5' RACE reads via MiXCR and lists one record per CDR3 protein. This table has some 54,000 distinct CDR3 sequences, over 15% appearing once. The germline CDR1 and CDR2 sequences are SGHRS and YFSETQ. The CDR3 consists of 16 residues. V lost 0 bases and J 2 bases, leaving 9 bases between the germline ends. The sequencing sample was made of naive CD4+ T cells sorted from blood. The subset here: naive CD4+ T cells, CD4+CD45RA+CD25-. The gene calls are TRBV5-1 and TRBJ2-6, with a possible D match to TRBD1 (6 bases). The sequence came from a female donor with breast cancer. The CDR3 region has the DNA TGCGCCAGCAGCTTGGAGGGGGTAGCTGGGGCCAACGTCCTGACTTTC. Translation: CASSLEGVAGANVLTF. Drawing the rest from reference TRBV5-1 and TRBJ2-6, the complete variable domain is KAGVTQTPRYLIKTRGQQVTLSCSPISGHRSVSWYQQTPGQGLQFLFEYFSETQRNKGNFPGRFSGRQFSNSRSEMNVSTLELGDSALYLCASSLEGVAGANVLTFGAGSRLTVL.